This T cell receptor beta chain was identified in a study of memory CD4+ T cells and cytomegalovirus serostatus (dated by TCRdb to the late 2010s). Regarding the complete study: A total of 35 or so healthy Belgian adults, of whom 9 were CMV seropositive and about 24 were CMV seronegative, were included in the cohort. The study sequenced CD4+ memory TCRbeta repertoires of a Belgian cohort with known cytomegalovirus serostatus to replicate a published TCR-based CMV serostatus classifier. Beyond this particular receptor, the publication reports: Among the 160 or so previously reported CMV-associated TCRbeta sequences, 67 showed up in the CD4+ memory repertoires, with each one found in between one and five individuals. For CMV serostatus prediction, a median bootstrapped AUC of 0.95 was reached with the original framework, and a median bootstrapped AUC of approximately 0.89 was reached with a US-trained random forest. Only CD4+CD45RO+ memory cells were sequenced, in contrast to the original study, in which naive and memory CD4+ and CD8+ populations were covered. The results were interpreted as suggesting that the CMV-associated TCR signature is mostly present in the CD4+ memory repertoire. A median bootstrapped AUC of approximately 0.95 with a 95% CI of 0.76-1.00 was achieved on the Belgian cohort by the original-framework classifier.

Single viable CD3+CD4+CD8-CD45RO+ cells were sorted as memory CD4+ T cells on a FACSAria II. To determine CMV serostatus, a Roche Elecsys assay was used that detects serum IgG against CMV pp150, pp28, p38 and p52. After thawing, total CD4+ T cells were enriched by positive selection with CD4 magnetic microbeads. The samples came from a separate study whose specific focus was interrogating the CD4+ T cell memory repertoire. Peripheral blood mononuclear cells were isolated and cryopreserved according to standard operating procedures, and serum was kept at -80 degrees C. Staining used CD3-PerCP (BW264/56), CD4-APC (RPA-T4), CD45RO-PE (UCHT1) and CD8-Pacific Orange (3B5) antibodies, with Sytox blue excluding non-viable cells. The Quick-DNA Microprep Kit was used to extract genomic DNA from the sorted cells. Amplification of TCRbeta DNA was done with the immunoSEQ hsTCRbeta kit, following the protocol from the manufacturer. TCRbeta libraries were sequenced on an Illumina MiSeq instrument. As for the original processing: After out-of-frame sequences were removed, 2,204,828 distinct TCRbeta sequences remained, averaging around 61,000 per individual. Each individual was scored using the number of 150 to 200 previously reported CMV-associated TCRbeta sequences that the individual carried and the total number of productive distinct TCRbeta sequences. A beta-binomial model was reimplemented in Python, and scikit-learn random forests with default parameters were trained on data from the US cohort. On the Belgian cohort, classifier performance was reported as the median AUC, along with percentile confidence intervals, across 10,000 bootstrap iterations. The table was pulled from immuneACCESS by TCRdb, which kept in-frame rearrangements only. Such tables lose some clones; where checked, under half of the loss comes from unresolved V genes, and the rest has no known cause. V and J calls and clone size come straight from that table; D and trimming were deduced from the DNA. The sample table shows approximately 61,000 clones, and about three quarters are seen once. Almost 0.55% of the sample is taken by the ten largest.

The CDR1 and CDR2 encoded by the germline V gene are MNHNS and SASEGT. Taken from cysteine to phenylalanine, the CDR3 has 13 residues. The DNA shown is the 39-base CDR3, in frame from base 1. V lost 6 bases and J lost 5 bases, and the count of bases not matched to a germline gene is 6. Note on this clone: Its antigen remains undetermined. No base quality values were provided; no much bigger clone lies one nucleotide off.

What was sequenced was memory CD4+ T cells from blood. The TCR originated in an adult in good health and CMV-seronegative. Some clones in this sample may be carry-over from other donors' samples. The rearranged chain carries TRBV6-1 and TRBJ2-7; 8 junctional bases match TRBD1. The DNA reads as follows: TGTGCCAGCAGCGGACAGGGACGCCACGAGCAGTACTTC. Translated, this is CASSGQGRHEQYF.